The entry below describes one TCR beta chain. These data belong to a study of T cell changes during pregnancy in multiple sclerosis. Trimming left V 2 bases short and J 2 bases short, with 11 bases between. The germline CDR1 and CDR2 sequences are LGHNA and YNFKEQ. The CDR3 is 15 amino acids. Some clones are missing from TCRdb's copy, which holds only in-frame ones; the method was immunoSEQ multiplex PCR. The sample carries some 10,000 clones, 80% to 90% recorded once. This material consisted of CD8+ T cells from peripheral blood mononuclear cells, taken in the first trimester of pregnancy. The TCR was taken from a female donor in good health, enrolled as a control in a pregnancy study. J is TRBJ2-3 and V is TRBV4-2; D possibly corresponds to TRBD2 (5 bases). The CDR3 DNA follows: TGTGCCAGCAGCCAACAAGACTACATCACAGATACGCAGTATTTT. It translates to CASSQQDYITDTQYF.